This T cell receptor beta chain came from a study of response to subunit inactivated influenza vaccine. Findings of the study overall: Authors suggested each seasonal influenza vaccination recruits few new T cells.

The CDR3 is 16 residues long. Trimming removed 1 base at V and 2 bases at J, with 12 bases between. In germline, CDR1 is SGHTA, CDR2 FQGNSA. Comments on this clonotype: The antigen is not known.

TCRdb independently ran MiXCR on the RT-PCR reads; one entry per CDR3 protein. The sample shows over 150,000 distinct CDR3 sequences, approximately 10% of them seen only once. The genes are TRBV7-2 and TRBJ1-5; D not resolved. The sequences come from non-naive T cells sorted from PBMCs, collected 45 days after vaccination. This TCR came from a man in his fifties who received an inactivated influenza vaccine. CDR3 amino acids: CASSLGSGKGNQPQHF. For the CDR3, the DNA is TGTGCCAGCAGCTTAGGATCGGGTAAAGGCAATCAGCCCCAGCATTTT.